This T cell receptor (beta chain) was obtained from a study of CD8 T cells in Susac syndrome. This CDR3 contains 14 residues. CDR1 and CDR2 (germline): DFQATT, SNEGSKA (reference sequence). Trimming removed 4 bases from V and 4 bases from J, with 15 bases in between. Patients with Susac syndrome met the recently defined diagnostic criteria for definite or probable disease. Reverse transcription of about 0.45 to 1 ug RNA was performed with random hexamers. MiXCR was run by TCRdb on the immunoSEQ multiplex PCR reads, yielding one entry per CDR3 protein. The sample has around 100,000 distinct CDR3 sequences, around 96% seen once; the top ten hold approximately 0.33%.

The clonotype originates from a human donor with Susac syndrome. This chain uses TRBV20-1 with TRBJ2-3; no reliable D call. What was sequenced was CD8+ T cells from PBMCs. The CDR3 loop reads CSATRVGSPDTQYF. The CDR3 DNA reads TGCAGTGCTACTAGGGTCGGATCCCCAGATACGCAGTATTTT.